The clone carrying this T cell receptor beta chain was seen more than once but under ten times. What it binds is not known. TCRdb analysed the 5' RACE reads with MiXCR anew, one entry per CDR3 protein. This table has some 150,000 distinct CDR3 sequences, about a tenth appearing once. These data belong to a study of T cells after yellow fever vaccination. Study-level results: The CD4 compartment and the CD8 compartment contained a small share of clonotypes in common. Most primary-vaccination clones recurred post-booster (under 98% CD4, roughly 87% CD8).

V shed 2 bases and J shed 4 bases, with 24 bases lying between them. The CDR3 is made up of 18 amino acids. Per the germline V gene, CDR1 is MNHEY and CDR2 is SVGAGI. This sequence was found in a young man who received the YFV17D yellow fever vaccine. Specimen: CD8+ T cells sorted from PBMCs, collected 45 days after the yellow fever booster vaccination. The J gene is TRBJ2-7, the V gene TRBV6-5; possibly TRBD2 for D (6 bases). CDR3 DNA: TGTGCCAGCAGTTACACGGGCGAAGAAACTAGCAGGTATTACGAGCAGTACTTC. Encoded protein: CASSYTGEETSRYYEQYF.